The next 9 T cell receptor beta chains were all read from a single sample in a study of OX40 agonist ivuxolimab in advanced cancers. Data came from immunoSEQ multiplex PCR; TCRdb stores just in-frame clones and leaves some out. The sample consists of 72,000 or so clones, around 81% of them appearing once. Sequenced material: CD4+ or CD8+ T cells sorted from blood, taken in a trial of the OX40 agonist ivuxolimab. The receptors here all came from an adult with an advanced solid tumor such as melanoma, head and neck, liver or kidney cancer.

The V gene is TRBV6-5, the J gene TRBJ1-2; D perhaps matches TRBD1 (5 bases). This CDR3 comprises 13 residues. Deletions cut 7 bases from V and 3 bases from J, with 12 bases between. Germline loops: CDR1 MNHEY, CDR2 SVGAGI. CDR3 in DNA: TGTGCCAGCACCCCAACGGGACACTATGGCTACACCTTC. This translates into CASTPTGHYGYTF.

CDR3 in amino acids: CASSGTGGVKGYTF. The CDR3 DNA reads as TGTGCCAGCAGCGGGACAGGGGGGGTGAAGGGCTACACCTTC. The rearrangement joins TRBV7-8 to TRBJ1-2, with TRBD1 matching 11 bases. V lost 5 bases to trimming and J lost 8 bases; unmatched junction nucleotides: 7. This CDR3 is 14 amino acids long. Per germline, CDR1 SGHVS and CDR2 FQNEAQ.

This rearrangement joins TRBV7-2 to TRBJ2-2; tentatively, D is TRBD2 (5 bases). The V end lost 1 base, the J end lost 0 bases, and 9 bases lay between the germline ends. CDR1 and CDR2 from the germline V gene are SGHTA and FQGNSA. CDR3 length equals 16 residues. In nucleotides, the CDR3 is TGTGCCAGCAGCTTAGGGCAGCGGACGAACACCGGGGAGCTGTTTTTT. Translated, it gives CASSLGQRTNTGELFF.

This chain links TRBV2 with TRBJ2-3; 11 positions match TRBD2. Germline values: CDR1 SNHLY, CDR2 FYNNEI. The CDR3 is 15 amino acids. Trimming took 10 bases from V and 5 from J; bases not matched to a gene: 11. DNA of the CDR3: TGTGCCAAGCCGATTAGCGGGGGGGCGGGAGATACGCAGTATTTT. This translates into CAKPISGGAGDTQYF.

The sample holds one count of this clone. CDR3 bases: TGTGCCAGCAGTCCAGGGACGGGTAATTCACCCCTCCACTTT. It translates to CASSPGTGNSPLHF. The chain carries TRBV27 and TRBJ1-6; a possible D gene is TRBD1 (5 bases). Germline CDR1 MNHEY, CDR2 SMNVEV (reference sequence). Trimming removed 5 bases from V and 6 bases from J, with 11 bases in between. The CDR3 extends over 14 amino acids.

CDR3 in amino acids: CASSETGNYGYTF. CDR3 DNA: TGTGCCAGTAGTGAGACGGGAAACTATGGCTACACCTTC. V and J are TRBV19 and TRBJ1-2; D is ambiguous. This CDR3 has 13 amino acids. V lost 5 bases to trimming and J lost 2 bases, with 9 bases between them. Germline loops: CDR1 LNHDA, CDR2 SQIVND (reference sequence). Full variable domain (missing parts from reference TRBV19 and TRBJ1-2): DGGITQSPKYLFRKEGQNVTLSCEQNLNHDAMYWYRQDPGQGLRLIYYSQIVNDFQKGDIAEGYSVSREKKESFPLTVTSAQKNPTAFYLCASSETGNYGYTFGSGTRLTVV.

V usage is TRBV12-5 and J usage is TRBJ1-4; D is undetermined. The germline V and J ends were trimmed by 3 bases and 0 bases, with 8 bases remaining between them. Germline V CDR1 and CDR2: LGHNT, FRNRAP. This CDR3 has 15 amino acids. CDR3 nucleotides: TGTGCTAGTGGTTTAGTCAGAGCAACTAATGAAAAACTGTTTTTT. It specifies CASGLVRATNEKLFF.

The chain has TRBV19 and TRBJ1-2; maybe TRBD1 (6 bases). V lost 6 bases and J lost 1, with 12 bases in between. The germline CDR1 and CDR2 sequences are LNHDA and SQIVND (reference sequence). CDR3 length equals 14 residues. CDR3 DNA sequence: TGTGCCAGTAGCGCTGGGGGACATAACTATGGCTACACCTTC. This sequence encodes CASSAGGHNYGYTF.

This rearrangement joins TRBV6-5 to TRBJ2-2, with 9 bases that match TRBD1. Germline V gene sequence: CDR1 MNHEY, CDR2 SVGAGI. V was clipped by 5 bases and J by 4 bases; unmatched bases: 5. The CDR3 consists of 15 residues. CDR3 amino acids: CASSRQGVPTGELFF. Written as DNA, the CDR3 is TGTGCCAGCAGTAGACAGGGGGTCCCCACCGGGGAGCTGTTTTTT.